The clone carrying this T cell receptor (beta chain) was counted between two and nine times. TCRdb re-derived calls from the RT-PCR reads in MiXCR, one entry per CDR3 protein. The repertoire holds 650,000 to 800,000 distinct CDR3 sequences, around 14% seen once, with 3% to 4.5% in the top ten. The receptor comes from a female donor in good health, serving as a healthy control. Sequenced sample: memory CD4+ T cells from blood.

DNA of the CDR3: TGTGCCAGCAATGCTCCCGGGAATGAGCAGTTCTTC. Protein: CASNAPGNEQFF. This chain connects TRBV6-6 to TRBJ2-1; D gene ambiguous. V was pared by 7 bases and J by 7 bases, with 11 bases between. CDR3 length equals 12 residues. Germline CDR1 and CDR2: MNHNY and SVGAGI (reference sequence).